The 19 T cell receptor beta chains presented below share a single source sample, sequenced in a study of cytomegalovirus exposure and HLA in healthy donors. A multiplex PCR was run with 60 Vbeta primers and 13 Jbeta primers. Repertoires were generated with immunoSEQ multiplex PCR, while TCRdb's copy carries only in-frame clones and drops some. The data contain about 110,000 clones, 76% of them singletons. The specimen was PBMCs. These receptors were collected from a man between 40 and 49 years old in good health and CMV-seropositive.

The V gene is TRBV7-8, the J gene TRBJ1-3; 10 nucleotides align to TRBD1. From germline, CDR1 is SGHVS and CDR2 FQNEAQ. The CDR3 totals 18 residues. The junction had 7 bases not matched to a gene; V was cut back by 2 bases and J by 0 bases. The DNA for the CDR3 is TGTGCCAGCAGCTTACTAGGACAGGGGGACCTCTCTGGAAACACCATATATTTT. It translates to CASSLLGQGDLSGNTIYF.

The chain combines TRBV5-6 with TRBJ2-2, with 12 bases aligning to TRBD1. The CDR3 loop spans 16 amino acids. Germline CDR1 reads SGHDT; CDR2 reads YYEEEE. The junction had 8 bases not matched to a gene; V was cut back by 4 bases and J by 7 bases. This CDR3 reads CASSPPGQGANGELFF. CDR3 nucleotide sequence: TGTGCCAGCAGCCCTCCGGGACAGGGGGCTAACGGGGAGCTGTTTTTT.

V usage is TRBV16 and J usage is TRBJ1-1, with D perhaps TRBD1 (5 bases). The germline gives CDR1 KGHSY, CDR2 FQNENV. The V and J ends lost 5 bases and 2 bases respectively, with 9 bases between them. The CDR3 contains 13 residues. In nucleotides, the CDR3 is TGTGCCAGCAGCGACAGAGGAAACACTGAAGCTTTCTTT. This encodes CASSDRGNTEAFF.

V usage is TRBV16 and J usage is TRBJ1-2; 8 bases map to TRBD1. After removal of 4 bases from V and 3 bases from J, the junction contained 4 bases not matched to a gene. Germline V gene data show CDR1 as KGHSY and CDR2 as FQNENV. The CDR3 is 14 amino acids. In nucleotides, the CDR3 is TGTGCCAGCAGCCCGACAGGGGCCTACTATGGCTACACCTTC. Amino acids: CASSPTGAYYGYTF.

The V gene is TRBV6-5, the J gene TRBJ1-1; 9 bases line up with TRBD1. V lost 0 bases and J lost 10; bases outside the gene matches: 6. This CDR3 spans 14 amino acids. Germline assignment: CDR1 MNHEY and CDR2 SVGAGI. DNA for the CDR3: TGTGCCAGCAGTTACTCACAGGGGGCGCGAGGAGCTTTCTTT. This encodes CASSYSQGARGAFF.

The rearrangement links TRBV4-3 to TRBJ2-5; 8 bases align to TRBD1. Trimming removed 0 bases from V and 5 bases from J; junction bases left unmatched: 17. CDR1 and CDR2 (germline): LGHNA, YSLEER. CDR3 length: 19 residues. CDR3 bases: TGCGCCAGCAGCCAAGATCAGAGGACCGCGACAGGGGAGATGGAGACCCAGTACTTC. This gives the protein CASSQDQRTATGEMETQYF.

This sequence joins TRBV5-4 and TRBJ2-3; D perhaps matches TRBD1 (6 bases). The CDR3 contains 14 residues. Germline CDR1 reads SGHNT; CDR2 reads YYREEE (reference sequence). V was pared by 7 bases and J by 1 base, with 13 bases between. The CDR3: CASCPGQRTDTQYF. CDR3 DNA: TGTGCCAGCTGTCCTGGACAGCGCACAGATACGCAGTATTTT. The variable domain in full, with the rest retrieved from reference TRBV5-4 and TRBJ2-3, is ETGVTQSPTHLIKTRGQQVTLRCSSQSGHNTVSWYQQALGQGPQFIFQYYREEENGRGNFPPRFSGLQFPNYSSELNVNALELDDSALYLCASCPGQRTDTQYFGPGTRLTVL.

This chain uses TRBV9 with TRBJ1-2, with 10 bases lining up with TRBD1. This CDR3 region has 13 residues. V shed 7 bases, J shed 5 bases, and the junction held 5 bases outside the gene matches. The germline V gene encodes CDR1 SGDLS and CDR2 YYNGEE. This CDR3 is CASGGQGVYGYTF. The CDR3 region has the DNA TGTGCCAGCGGTGGACAGGGGGTTTATGGCTACACCTTC.

The gene calls are TRBV4-2 and TRBJ1-1, with D possibly being TRBD1 (5 bases). This CDR3 has 16 amino acids. CDR1 is LGHNA and CDR2 is YNFKEQ in the germline V gene. V was shortened by 1 base and J by 0 bases, with 12 bases between the two germline ends. CDR3 DNA: TGTGCCAGCAGCCAAGGAGATGCAGGGATGAACACTGAAGCTTTCTTT. Amino acid sequence: CASSQGDAGMNTEAFF.

In its sample, this clone was seen a few times. CDR3 loop: CASSIVRPGTGGGQYF. The CDR3 bases are TGTGCCAGTAGTATAGTTCGCCCTGGGACAGGCGGGGGTCAGTACTTC. The chain couples TRBV19 to TRBJ2-4; a possible D gene is TRBD1 (8 bases). V was shortened by 1 base and J by 12 bases, with 22 bases between the two germline ends. Germline V lookup: CDR1 LNHDA, CDR2 SQIVND (reference sequence). The CDR3 covers 16 residues. The entire variable domain, with the rest obtained from reference TRBV19 and TRBJ2-4, is as follows: DGGITQSPKYLFRKEGQNVTLSCEQNLNHDAMYWYRQDPGQGLRLIYYSQIVNDFQKGDIAEGYSVSREKKESFPLTVTSAQKNPTAFYLCASSIVRPGTGGGQYFGAGTRLSVL.

Details on this clone: Different DNA sequences within this sample yield the same CDR3. The chain recombines TRBV19 with TRBJ2-2, with 7 bases fitting TRBD1. CDR1 LNHDA and CDR2 SQIVND come from the germline V gene (reference sequence). Unmatched junction bases numbered 6, after V lost 9 bases and J lost 2 bases. The CDR3 extends over 14 amino acids. The CDR3 nucleotides read TGTGCCAGCTCGACAGGGATTAACACCGGGGAGCTGTTTTTT. Residues: CASSTGINTGELFF.

The chain uses TRBV6-1 and TRBJ1-1; D is possibly TRBD1 (6 bases). Germline V gene sequence: CDR1 MNHNS, CDR2 SASEGT. Between the trimmed V and J ends, which lost 5 bases and 8 bases, there was a span of 12 bases. CDR3 size: 12 residues. The chain's CDR3 is CASSRGYREAFF. The DNA for the CDR3 is TGTGCCAGCAGTAGGGGGTATAGGGAAGCTTTCTTT.

The chain links TRBV30 to TRBJ1-2, with D maybe TRBD1 (5 bases). V was shortened by 1 base and J by 0 bases, with 15 bases between the two germline ends. The CDR3 length is 16 residues. CDR1 is GTSNPN, CDR2 SVGIG, per germline (reference sequence). The CDR3 sequence: CAWSEVRAASNYGYTF. CDR3 coding DNA: TGTGCCTGGAGTGAAGTCAGGGCGGCTTCTAACTATGGCTACACCTTC.

The chain has TRBV7-2 and TRBJ2-7; 7 bases match TRBD1. The germline CDR1 and CDR2 sequences are SGHTA and FQGNSA. The CDR3 consists of 16 residues. Losses at the gene ends were 5 bases for V and 7 bases for J; bases not matched to a gene: 17. The CDR3 reads CASSILPGQSLGEQYF. CDR3 sequence (DNA): TGTGCCAGCAGCATTTTACCGGGACAGTCCTTGGGAGAGCAGTACTTC.

This clone was counted a single time. The chain has TRBV7-3 and TRBJ2-2; 8 bases map to TRBD2. Trimming cost V 5 bases and J 1 base; bases outside gene matches: 6. Germline V gene lookup returns CDR1 SGHTA and CDR2 FQGTGA. The CDR3 runs 16 residues. CDR3 sequence reads: CASSPGLAVNTGELFF. Here the CDR3 DNA reads TGTGCCAGCAGCCCCGGACTAGCAGTGAACACCGGGGAGCTGTTTTTT.

In this sample, this clone turned up once. The chain links TRBV5-6 to TRBJ1-2; D unresolved. This CDR3 comprises 12 residues. V lost 2 bases and J 8 bases, leaving 10 bases between the germline ends. CDR1 is SGHDT, CDR2 YYEEEE, per germline. The CDR3 DNA is TGTGCCAGCAGCTTAGGGAGCCGCGGCTACACCTTC. Its protein is CASSLGSRGYTF.

In this sample, this clone turned up once. The chain is built from TRBV18 and TRBJ2-5; the match to TRBD1 covers 10 bases. Germline CDR1 and CDR2: KGHSH and LQKENI. The V gene end was trimmed by 4 bases and the J gene end by 4 bases; junction bases not matched to a gene: 0. The CDR3 is 13 amino acids. The CDR3 sequence: CASSRTGGETQYF. The CDR3 DNA is TGTGCCAGCTCACGGACAGGGGGAGAGACCCAGTACTTC.

The V and J genes are TRBV25-1 and TRBJ1-1; TRBD1 is a possible D gene (6 bases). The CDR3 has 13 residues. Germline CDR1 is MGHDK and CDR2 is SYGVNS. Trimming left V 8 bases short and J 2 bases short, with 12 bases between. Written as DNA, the CDR3 is TGTGCCAGCTCCACAGGGCCCAACACTGAAGCTTTCTTT. Its translation is CASSTGPNTEAFF.

V gene TRBV30 combines with J gene TRBJ1-2; weak D call: TRBD1 (6 bases). This CDR3 is built from 15 residues. Per germline, CDR1 GTSNPN and CDR2 SVGIG (reference sequence). V lost 3 bases and J 0 bases, leaving 14 bases between the germline ends. The CDR3 coding sequence is TGTGCCTGGAGCGTGACAGGCGTTCCTAACTATGGCTACACCTTC. This encodes CAWSVTGVPNYGYTF.